This T cell receptor (beta chain) was sequenced for a study of blood T cell repertoires in COVID-19 (dated by TCRdb to the early 2020s). In terms of the full investigation: Samples covering the acute and convalescent phases of COVID-19 were provided by collaborators in the United States, Italy and Spain. Nearly every sample came with metadata listing a de-identified subject ID, COVID-19 status, age in years and sex. The repertoires were released in a freely available public database intended as a resource for research on the immune response to SARS-CoV-2. The prospective study material was composed of cDNA or gDNA derived from T cells, B-cell-depleted T cells, or PBMCs. Samples were obtained from the ongoing ImmuneRACE study (first 160 participants) and from about 1,300 subjects provided by 6 global collaborators. Where available, HLA class I and class II types were obtained from metadata supplied by the sample provider rather than from assay-based typing. Deeply sampled blood TCRbeta repertoires from subjects exposed to, actively infected with, or recovered from COVID-19 were included in the dataset. Paper-wide results and their limitations: The amount of clinical and demographic metadata varied by source and participant and was provided uncurated.

With respect to this clone: Its antigen is currently not known. One base away there is no much larger clone; base qualities are not given.

Participants in the prospective study were enrolled through a virtual design, were aged about 18 to 100 years, and lived in about two dozen United States geographic areas. In the prospective study, cohorts were assigned on the basis of participant-reported clinical history obtained from a screening survey and a study questionnaire. Each participant in the prospective study had whole blood, serum and a nasopharyngeal or oropharyngeal swab collected by mobile phlebotomists. Participants in the prospective study had the option to provide additional blood draws and questionnaires over a roughly 2-month period. Before DNA extraction, prospective study blood samples were shipped either frozen or at room temperature. The junction shows trimming of 4 bases on V and 7 bases on J, plus 17 bases between the germline ends. Spanning cysteine to phenylalanine, the CDR3 consists of 15 amino acids. The CDR3 DNA has 45 bases and is translated from base 1. The CDR1 and CDR2 encoded by the germline V gene (reference sequence) are MNHNY and SVGAGI.

The immunoSEQ Assay, a bias-controlled multiplex PCR, was used to amplify TCRbeta CDR3 regions from genomic DNA. In the source study's methods: Within the assay, amplification of reference gene primers was used to estimate how many nucleated cells each sample contained. Sequence reads were collapsed and filtered to measure the absolute abundance of every unique TCRbeta CDR3 rearrangement. For each sample, productive Simpson clonality was calculated by taking the square root of Simpson's diversity index across productive rearrangements. Imported from immuneACCESS, the table was reduced by TCRdb to in-frame sequences with V and J called. These copies leave out some clones; in studies compared against another copy, an unresolved V gene accounts for under half, and the cause of the remainder is not known. V, J and clone size were drawn from that table, and D and trimming were deduced from the DNA. This sample is represented by 200,000 to 250,000 clones; roughly 85% of them were singletons. The ten largest clones capture approximately 9% of the sample.

This sequence originates from a woman aged 50 to 60 with acute COVID-19. The chain joins TRBV6-6 to TRBJ2-1; TRBD1 could be the D gene, as 7 bases match. The material sequenced was PBMCs or T cells enriched from blood (not recorded which). The nucleotide sequence reads as follows: TGTGCCAGCAGTTCTCAGGGGGGCTTCGGGAATGAGCAGTTCTTC. Translation gives CASSSQGGFGNEQFF.